A selection of T cell receptor beta chains follows, all from one sample in a study of T cell responses to AZD1222 COVID-19 vaccine. Some clones are missing from TCRdb's copy, which holds only in-frame ones; the method was immunoSEQ multiplex PCR. The sample contains 120,000 or so clones, nearly 90% of which appear only once. Here the sequenced sample was peripheral blood, taken on day 0 of AZD1222 vaccination. Receptors were obtained from an adult in good health. The CDR3 runs from the conserved cysteine through the conserved F or W. The order of the fields is CDR3 DNA, CDR3 protein, D gene, V gene, J gene, clone size. D genes are given only for firm matches. Size is omitted from some rows. Given values are once, few, many or a class for expanded clones.

CDR3 DNA: TGCAGCGCCGCAAGCCAGACCCTGGACGAGCAGTACTTC
CDR3 protein: CSAASQTLDEQYF
D gene: -
V gene: TRBV29-1
J gene: TRBJ2-7
clone size: -

CDR3 DNA: TGTGCCAGTAGTATTAGGGACAGCAATCAGCCCCAGCATTTT
CDR3 protein: CASSIRDSNQPQHF
D gene: -
V gene: TRBV19
J gene: TRBJ1-5
clone size: -

CDR3 DNA: TGCGCCAGCAGCTTGACTAGCGGGCGCACAGATACGCAGTATTTT
CDR3 protein: CASSLTSGRTDTQYF
D gene: TRBD2
V gene: TRBV5-1
J gene: TRBJ2-3
clone size: -

CDR3 DNA: TGTGCCAGCAGCGAGACTAGTTTTTATTCAGATACGCAGTATTTT
CDR3 protein: CASSETSFYSDTQYF
D gene: -
V gene: TRBV27
J gene: TRBJ2-3
clone size: -

CDR3 DNA: TGTGCCAGCAGTTTAGGGGGGGTAGCTTTCTTT
CDR3 protein: CASSLGGVAFF
D gene: -
V gene: TRBV12-3/TRBV12-4
J gene: TRBJ1-1
clone size: -

CDR3 DNA: TGCGCCAGCAGCCGGGGTGGGGGATCTGGCTCCGAGCAGTACTTC
CDR3 protein: CASSRGGGSGSEQYF
D gene: -
V gene: TRBV5-1
J gene: TRBJ2-7
clone size: -

CDR3 DNA: TGTGCCAGCAGCGCCGGGACAGGGGGCTCTGGAAACACCATATATTTT
CDR3 protein: CASSAGTGGSGNTIYF
D gene: TRBD1
V gene: TRBV2
J gene: TRBJ1-3
clone size: -

CDR3 DNA: TGTGCCAGCAGCTTAACCTCCTACGAGCAGTACTTC
CDR3 protein: CASSLTSYEQYF
D gene: -
V gene: TRBV7-2
J gene: TRBJ2-7
clone size: -

CDR3 DNA: TGTGCCAGCAGAACTTCGGGGGCCACCGGGGAGCTGTTTTTT
CDR3 protein: CASRTSGATGELFF
D gene: -
V gene: TRBV7-8
J gene: TRBJ2-2
clone size: -

CDR3 DNA: TGTGCCAGCAGCTTAGGGGGAGAGCAGTTCTTC
CDR3 protein: CASSLGGEQFF
D gene: -
V gene: TRBV11-2
J gene: TRBJ2-1
clone size: -

CDR3 DNA: TGTGCCAGCAGCTGGGACACCAAAGGGGGCTACACCTTC
CDR3 protein: CASSWDTKGGYTF
D gene: -
V gene: TRBV5-6
J gene: TRBJ1-2
clone size: -

CDR3 DNA: TGTGCCAGCAGTTTAGCGACAGCATACGAGCAGTACTTC
CDR3 protein: CASSLATAYEQYF
D gene: -
V gene: TRBV28
J gene: TRBJ2-7
clone size: -

CDR3 DNA: TGTGCCAGCTCTCCACAGGGCTCCTATAATTCACCCCTCCACTTT
CDR3 protein: CASSPQGSYNSPLHF
D gene: -
V gene: TRBV18
J gene: TRBJ1-6
clone size: -

CDR3 DNA: TGTGCCAGCAAAGGTCGGGCAAACTCCTACGAGCAGTACTTC
CDR3 protein: CASKGRANSYEQYF
D gene: -
V gene: TRBV6-5
J gene: TRBJ2-7
clone size: once

CDR3 DNA: TGTGCCAGCAGTGATTCCCCTGAAGCTTTCTTT
CDR3 protein: CASSDSPEAFF
D gene: -
V gene: TRBV12-3/TRBV12-4
J gene: TRBJ1-1
clone size: -

CDR3 DNA: TGTGCCACCGCTAGTGAAACCGGGGAGCTGTTTTTT
CDR3 protein: CATASETGELFF
D gene: -
V gene: TRBV24-1
J gene: TRBJ2-2
clone size: -

CDR3 DNA: TGTGCCAGCAGCCAAGGGGCAGGGAACAATCAGCCCCAGCATTTT
CDR3 protein: CASSQGAGNNQPQHF
D gene: -
V gene: TRBV3-1/TRBV3-2
J gene: TRBJ1-5
clone size: -

CDR3 DNA: TGTGCCAGCAAAGAACAGGCCGTATACAATCAGCCCCAGCATTTT
CDR3 protein: CASKEQAVYNQPQHF
D gene: -
V gene: TRBV6-5
J gene: TRBJ1-5
clone size: once

CDR3 DNA: TGTGCCAGCAGCATTGGACAGGGTCAACCTGAAGCTTTCTTT
CDR3 protein: CASSIGQGQPEAFF
D gene: TRBD1
V gene: TRBV11-1
J gene: TRBJ1-1
clone size: -

CDR3 DNA: TGCGCCAGCAGCGACCAAGAGACCCAGTACTTC
CDR3 protein: CASSDQETQYF
D gene: -
V gene: TRBV4-1
J gene: TRBJ2-5
clone size: few

CDR3 DNA: TGTGCCAGCAGTTTTGAAGCGAACACTGAAGCTTTCTTT
CDR3 protein: CASSFEANTEAFF
D gene: -
V gene: TRBV12-3/TRBV12-4
J gene: TRBJ1-1
clone size: -

CDR3 DNA: TGCGCCAGCAGCCAAGTGAGGGAAAGCACCGGGGAGCTGTTTTTT
CDR3 protein: CASSQVRESTGELFF
D gene: -
V gene: TRBV4-1
J gene: TRBJ2-2
clone size: -

CDR3 DNA: TGTGCCAGCAGTTTACAGGGGGGGACCCAGTACTTC
CDR3 protein: CASSLQGGTQYF
D gene: TRBD1
V gene: TRBV2
J gene: TRBJ2-5
clone size: once

CDR3 DNA: TGTGCCAGCAGCCAAGCGTACACTGAAGCTTTCTTT
CDR3 protein: CASSQAYTEAFF
D gene: -
V gene: TRBV14
J gene: TRBJ1-1
clone size: few

CDR3 DNA: TGTGCCAGCAGCTTCCGAGCGGGAGGAGGTACCGGGGAGCTGTTTTTT
CDR3 protein: CASSFRAGGGTGELFF
D gene: TRBD2
V gene: TRBV9
J gene: TRBJ2-2
clone size: -

CDR3 DNA: TGTGCCAGCAGCTCTGGACAGGGTGTAACTAATGAAAAACTGTTTTTT
CDR3 protein: CASSSGQGVTNEKLFF
D gene: TRBD1
V gene: TRBV7-9
J gene: TRBJ1-4
clone size: -

CDR3 DNA: TGCAGTGCTACCCACAGGTACGAGCAGTACTTC
CDR3 protein: CSATHRYEQYF
D gene: -
V gene: TRBV20-1
J gene: TRBJ2-7
clone size: -

CDR3 DNA: TGTGCCAGCAGTTTACCTGGGGCCAACGTCCTGACTTTC
CDR3 protein: CASSLPGANVLTF
D gene: -
V gene: TRBV28
J gene: TRBJ2-6
clone size: -

CDR3 DNA: TGCGCCAGCAGCGAGGGACAGCTTAACCTCTATGGCTACACCTTC
CDR3 protein: CASSEGQLNLYGYTF
D gene: TRBD1
V gene: TRBV5-1
J gene: TRBJ1-2
clone size: once

CDR3 DNA: TGCGCCAGCAGCCATCCGGACAGCTCCTACAATGAGCAGTTCTTC
CDR3 protein: CASSHPDSSYNEQFF
D gene: -
V gene: TRBV5-1
J gene: TRBJ2-1
clone size: -

CDR3 DNA: TGTGCCTGGGGCCACGGGGGGACAGTTTACAATGAGCAGTTCTTC
CDR3 protein: CAWGHGGTVYNEQFF
D gene: -
V gene: TRBV30
J gene: TRBJ2-1
clone size: -

CDR3 DNA: TGCGCCAGCAGCATCAAAGACGGGAAAGAGACCCAGTACTTC
CDR3 protein: CASSIKDGKETQYF
D gene: -
V gene: TRBV5-1
J gene: TRBJ2-5
clone size: -

CDR3 DNA: TGTGCCAGCAGCCGCTCGGCGCTTCCCGAGAGGCAGCCCCAGCATTTT
CDR3 protein: CASSRSALPERQPQHF
D gene: -
V gene: TRBV28
J gene: TRBJ1-5
clone size: -

CDR3 DNA: TGTGCCAGCAGCTTAGGACAGATCTCTGAAGCTTTCTTT
CDR3 protein: CASSLGQISEAFF
D gene: -
V gene: TRBV7-9
J gene: TRBJ1-1
clone size: -

CDR3 DNA: TGTGCCAGCAGTTACCAGATGGGGGGGAGCACAGATACGCAGTATTTT
CDR3 protein: CASSYQMGGSTDTQYF
D gene: TRBD2
V gene: TRBV6-5
J gene: TRBJ2-3
clone size: -

CDR3 DNA: TGCGCCAGCAGCTTGGCAGGGTCGGGTAATGAAAAACTGTTTTTT
CDR3 protein: CASSLAGSGNEKLFF
D gene: -
V gene: TRBV5-1
J gene: TRBJ1-4
clone size: once

CDR3 DNA: TGTGCCAGCAGTGACGGGAGTAGCGGGAACTACAGAGTTAAGACGGGGCAGTACTTC
CDR3 protein: CASSDGSSGNYRVKTGQYF
D gene: TRBD2
V gene: TRBV6-4
J gene: TRBJ2-7
clone size: -

CDR3 DNA: TGTGCCAGCAGAACCGGGACTAGCGCCCCCGGGGAGCTGTTTTTT
CDR3 protein: CASRTGTSAPGELFF
D gene: TRBD2
V gene: TRBV6-5
J gene: TRBJ2-2
clone size: -

CDR3 DNA: TGTGCCAGCAGCCGAGACAGCGGACGGTATACGCAGTATTTT
CDR3 protein: CASSRDSGRYTQYF
D gene: -
V gene: TRBV11-2
J gene: TRBJ2-3
clone size: few

CDR3 DNA: TGTGCCAGCAGCTTAGTAGGGGGACAGAAACCTTATGGCTACACCTTC
CDR3 protein: CASSLVGGQKPYGYTF
D gene: TRBD1
V gene: TRBV11-1
J gene: TRBJ1-2
clone size: -

CDR3 DNA: TGTGCCAGCACGTTAAGGGGCATTACTGAAGCTTTCTTT
CDR3 protein: CASTLRGITEAFF
D gene: -
V gene: TRBV12-3/TRBV12-4
J gene: TRBJ1-1
clone size: -

CDR3 DNA: TGTGCCAGCATCTCCGGGACAGGGGCTGAAAAACTGTTTTTT
CDR3 protein: CASISGTGAEKLFF
D gene: TRBD1
V gene: TRBV28
J gene: TRBJ1-4
clone size: -

CDR3 DNA: TGTGCCAGCAGCCAGGGTGAGTACAATGAGCAGTTCTTC
CDR3 protein: CASSQGEYNEQFF
D gene: -
V gene: TRBV11-3
J gene: TRBJ2-1
clone size: -

CDR3 DNA: TGTGCCAGCAGTGAGTACAGGGGCCGGGGCTACACCTTC
CDR3 protein: CASSEYRGRGYTF
D gene: TRBD1
V gene: TRBV2
J gene: TRBJ1-2
clone size: -

CDR3 DNA: TGTGCCAGCTCACCAGAGGACACTGAAGCTTTCTTT
CDR3 protein: CASSPEDTEAFF
D gene: -
V gene: TRBV18
J gene: TRBJ1-1
clone size: -

CDR3 DNA: TGCGCCAGCAGCTTGTTGCCCTCAGGACACATGAACACTGAAGCTTTCTTT
CDR3 protein: CASSLLPSGHMNTEAFF
D gene: -
V gene: TRBV5-1
J gene: TRBJ1-1
clone size: -

CDR3 DNA: TGTGCCAGCTCCATGGCAGCAAACACCGGGGAGCTGTTTTTT
CDR3 protein: CASSMAANTGELFF
D gene: -
V gene: TRBV6-5
J gene: TRBJ2-2
clone size: -

CDR3 DNA: TGCGCCAGCAGTGCCCGGGACAGGGGGGCAATAGAACCTAACTATGGCTACACCTTC
CDR3 protein: CASSARDRGAIEPNYGYTF
D gene: TRBD1
V gene: TRBV23-1
J gene: TRBJ1-2
clone size: -

CDR3 DNA: TGCGCCAGCAGCTCGGGACAGGGGGACGAGCAGTACTTC
CDR3 protein: CASSSGQGDEQYF
D gene: TRBD1
V gene: TRBV10-1
J gene: TRBJ2-7
clone size: -

CDR3 DNA: TGTGCCAGCAGCCCCGGACAGGGAGGACAACCCCAGCATTTT
CDR3 protein: CASSPGQGGQPQHF
D gene: TRBD1
V gene: TRBV7-8
J gene: TRBJ1-5
clone size: -